This T cell receptor beta chain came from a study of circulating and synovial CD4+ cells in juvenile arthritis. Findings and limits, study-wide: Bulk blood CD4 samples held at least an order of magnitude more or fewer genomes than CPL. Compared with bulk blood, circulating pathogenic-like lymphocytes shared substantially more CDR3 sequences with synovial T cells. Diversity here was lower than in bulk blood CD4 cells. Overlap with synovium rose as more T cells were sequenced.

The CDR3 loop spans 15 amino acids. The V and J ends lost 3 bases and 7 bases, in that order; junction bases with no gene match: 7. Germline V gives CDR1 MGHRA, CDR2 YSYEKL. Concerning this clone itself: Antigen unknown.

TCRdb keeps only in-frame clones here, not all; method: immunoSEQ multiplex PCR. This table holds about 34,000 clones, roughly 96% found once. The sample taken for sequencing was CD4+ T cells from blood. This receptor was identified in a human donor with juvenile idiopathic arthritis. The chain is built from TRBV4-1 and TRBJ2-1; 9 bases are shared with TRBD2. CDR3 loop: CASSHLAGVRNEQFF. The CDR3 DNA reads as TGCGCCAGCAGCCACTTAGCGGGAGTACGTAATGAGCAGTTCTTC.